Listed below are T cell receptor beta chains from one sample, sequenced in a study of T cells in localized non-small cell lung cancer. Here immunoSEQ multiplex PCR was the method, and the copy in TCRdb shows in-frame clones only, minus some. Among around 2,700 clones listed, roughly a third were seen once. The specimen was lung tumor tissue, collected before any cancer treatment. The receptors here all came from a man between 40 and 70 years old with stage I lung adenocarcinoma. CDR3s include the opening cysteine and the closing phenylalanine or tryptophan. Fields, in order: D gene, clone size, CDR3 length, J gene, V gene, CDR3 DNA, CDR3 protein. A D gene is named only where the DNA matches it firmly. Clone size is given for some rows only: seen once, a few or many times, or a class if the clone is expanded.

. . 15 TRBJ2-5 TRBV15 TGTGCCACCAGCAGGCGGGGAGCGGAGGAAGAGACCCAGTACTTC CATSRRGAEEETQYF
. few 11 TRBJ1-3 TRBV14 TGTGCCAGCAGCGCAGGGTTCACCATATATTTT CASSAGFTIYF
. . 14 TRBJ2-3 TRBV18 TGTGCCAGCTCACCAGGGCGGAGCACAGATACGCAGTATTTT CASSPGRSTDTQYF
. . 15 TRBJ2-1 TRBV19 TGTGCCAGTAGTACCCAGGGGACTTCCTACAATGAGCAGTTCTTC CASSTQGTSYNEQFF
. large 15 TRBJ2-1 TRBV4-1 TGCGCCAGCAGCCTTGAGAGCGGCACTTGGGATGAGCAGTTCTTC CASSLESGTWDEQFF
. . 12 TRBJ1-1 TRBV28 TGTGCCAGCAGCCAGACCTTTACTGAAGCTTTCTTT CASSQTFTEAFF
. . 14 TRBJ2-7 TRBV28 TGTGCCAGCAGACCCGGGACGGCCATCGGGGAGCAGTACTTC CASRPGTAIGEQYF
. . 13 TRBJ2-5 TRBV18 TGTGCCAGCTCACCCGGGGTGATAGAGACCCAGTACTTC CASSPGVIETQYF
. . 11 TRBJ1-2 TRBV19 TGTGCCAGTAGTATGTTCGATGGCTACACCTTC CASSMFDGYTF
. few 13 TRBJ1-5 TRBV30 TGTGCCTGGAGTGTAAAAGCAAATCAGCCCCAGCATTTT CAWSVKANQPQHF
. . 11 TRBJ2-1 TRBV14 TGTGCCAGCAGCCTATACAATGAGCAGTTCTTC CASSLYNEQFF
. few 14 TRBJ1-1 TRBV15 TGTGCCACCAGCAGAGACCGTGGAAACACTGAAGCTTTCTTT CATSRDRGNTEAFF
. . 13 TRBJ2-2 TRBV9 TGTGCCAGCAGCCCGGACTGGTCCGGGGAGCTGTTTTTT CASSPDWSGELFF
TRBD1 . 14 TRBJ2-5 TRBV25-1 TGTGCCAGCAGTGAATCTAGACAGGGGAAGACCCAGTACTTC CASSESRQGKTQYF
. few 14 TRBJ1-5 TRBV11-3 TGTGCCAGCAGCTTAGGAATGGGCAATCAGCCCCAGCATTTT CASSLGMGNQPQHF
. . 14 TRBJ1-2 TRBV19 TGTGCCAGTAAAAGAGAGGGGGAGGAGGATGGCTACACCTTC CASKREGEEDGYTF
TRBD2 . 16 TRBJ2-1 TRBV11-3 TGTGCCAGCAGCTTCCGGACTAGCGGGCCTAACAATGAGCAGTTCTTC CASSFRTSGPNNEQFF
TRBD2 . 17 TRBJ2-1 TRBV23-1 TGCGCCAGCAGTCAATCCCCTCAGCGGGATCTTAACAATGAGCAGTTCTTC CASSQSPQRDLNNEQFF
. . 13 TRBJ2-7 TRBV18 TGTGCCAGCTCACCTCAGGGTGATCACGAGCAGTACTTC CASSPQGDHEQYF
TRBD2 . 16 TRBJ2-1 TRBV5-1 TGCGCCAGCAGCTTGGTAGCGGGGCCTTCCTACAATGAGCAGTTCTTC CASSLVAGPSYNEQFF
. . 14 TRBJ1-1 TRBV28 TGTGCCAGCAGTTTAGATGGTTTGGGGACTGAAGCTTTCTTT CASSLDGLGTEAFF
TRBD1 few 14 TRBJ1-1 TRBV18 TGTGCCAGCTCACCAAGACAGGGGGACACTGAAGCTTTCTTT CASSPRQGDTEAFF
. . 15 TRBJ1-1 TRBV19 TGTGCCAGTAGTAAGGCCAGGCTAGGGAACACTGAAGCTTTCTTT CASSKARLGNTEAFF
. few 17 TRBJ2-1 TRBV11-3 TGTGCCAGCAGCTTGGGGGCCGGCGAAGGATCCTACAATGAGCAGTTCTTC CASSLGAGEGSYNEQFF
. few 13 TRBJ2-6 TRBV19 TGTGCCAGTATCAATGTTGGGGCCAACGTCCTGACTTTC CASINVGANVLTF
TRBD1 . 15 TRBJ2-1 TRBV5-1 TGCGCCAGCAGCACAGGACGGACAGGGGTTGATGAGCAGTTCTTC CASSTGRTGVDEQFF
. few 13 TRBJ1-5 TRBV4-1 TGCGCCAGCAGCCTATCAGGGGATCAGCCCCAGCATTTT CASSLSGDQPQHF
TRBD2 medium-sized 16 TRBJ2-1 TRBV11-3 TGTGCCAGCAGCTTTCTTAGCGGGGGACTTTACAATGAGCAGTTCTTC CASSFLSGGLYNEQFF
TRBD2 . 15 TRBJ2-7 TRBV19 TGTGCCAGTAGTATAAGGCGGGAGTACGCTCTCGAGCAGTACTTC CASSIRREYALEQYF
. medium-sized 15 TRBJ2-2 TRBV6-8 TGTGCCAGCATAGGCAGGGGAGGCAACACCGGGGAGCTGTTTTTT CASIGRGGNTGELFF
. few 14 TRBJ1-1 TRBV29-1 TGCAGCGTTGAATTGACTTCCCGGAACACTGAAGCTTTCTTT CSVELTSRNTEAFF
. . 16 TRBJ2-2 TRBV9 TGTGCCAGCAGCTCCCCCTGGGGCCAGAACACCGGGGAGCTGTTTTTT CASSSPWGQNTGELFF
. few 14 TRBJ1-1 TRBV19 TGTGCCAGTAGTATAGGCAGGGGGAACACTGAAGCTTTCTTT CASSIGRGNTEAFF
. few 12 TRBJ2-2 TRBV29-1 TGCAGCGTTGGAGATAGCGCCGGGGAGCTGTTTTTT CSVGDSAGELFF
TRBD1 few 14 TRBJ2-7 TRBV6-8 TGTGCCATCAGTGGACAGGCGAGCTCCTACGAGCAGTACTTC CAISGQASSYEQYF
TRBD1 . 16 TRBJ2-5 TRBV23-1 TGCGCCAGCAGTCAACCTCCGCAGGGGGTCCAAGAGACCCAGTACTTC CASSQPPQGVQETQYF
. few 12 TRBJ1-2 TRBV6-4 TGTGCCAGCAGTGACTTTAACTATGGCTACACCTTC CASSDFNYGYTF
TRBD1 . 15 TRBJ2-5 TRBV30 TGTGCCTGGAGTGAACAACAGGGGGTGGGAGAGACCCAGTACTTC CAWSEQQGVGETQYF
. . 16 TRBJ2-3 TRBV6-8 TGTGCCAGCAGTAGTGGGGGGCTAGCGGGCACAGATACGCAGTATTTT CASSSGGLAGTDTQYF
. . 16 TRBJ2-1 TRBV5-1 TGCGCCAGCAATACAGGACAGCAAAGCTCCTACAATGAGCAGTTCTTC CASNTGQQSSYNEQFF
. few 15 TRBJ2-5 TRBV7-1 TGTGCCAGCAGCTTTCTAGGGGCGCAAGGAGAGACCCAGTACTTC CASSFLGAQGETQYF
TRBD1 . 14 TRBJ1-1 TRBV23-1 TGCGCCAGCAGTCAAGCCCGACAGGGAAGTCGTGCTTTCTTT CASSQARQGSRAFF
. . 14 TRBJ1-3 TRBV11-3 TGTGCCAGCAGCTTAGATCCTTCTGGAAACACCATATATTTT CASSLDPSGNTIYF
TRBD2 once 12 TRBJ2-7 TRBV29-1 TGCAGCGCCCTCGGACTAGCAAGCGAGCAGTACTTC CSALGLASEQYF
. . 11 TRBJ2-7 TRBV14 TGTGCCAGCAGCCAAGTCGGGGAGCAGTACTTC CASSQVGEQYF
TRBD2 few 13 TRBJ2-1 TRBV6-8 TGTGCCATCAGTGCGGGAGAGGCGGATGAGCAGTTCTTC CAISAGEADEQFF
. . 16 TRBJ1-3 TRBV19 TGTGCCAGTAGTATTAACAGCGGCCTCTCTGGAAACACCATATATTTT CASSINSGLSGNTIYF
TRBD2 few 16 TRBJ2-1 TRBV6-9 TGTGCCAGCAGGGACATCGGACTAGCGGGACTCAATGAGCAGTTCTTC CASRDIGLAGLNEQFF
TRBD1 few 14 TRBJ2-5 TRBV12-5 TGTGCTAGTGGTACGGGACAGGGGCGAGAGACCCAGTACTTC CASGTGQGRETQYF
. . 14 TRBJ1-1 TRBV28 TGTGCCAGCAGTTTACAGGGGTGGTACACTGAAGCTTTCTTT CASSLQGWYTEAFF
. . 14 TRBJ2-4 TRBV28 TGTGCCAGCAGCAAAATGGGGGGTAGAAACATTCAGTACTTC CASSKMGGRNIQYF
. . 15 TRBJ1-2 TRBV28 TGTGCCAGCAGTTTAGACCCGGGGACCTCCTATGGCTACACCTTC CASSLDPGTSYGYTF
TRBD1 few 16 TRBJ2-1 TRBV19 TGTGCCAGTAGACCCATCGGACAGGTAGAAGGTCATGAGCAGTTCTTC CASRPIGQVEGHEQFF